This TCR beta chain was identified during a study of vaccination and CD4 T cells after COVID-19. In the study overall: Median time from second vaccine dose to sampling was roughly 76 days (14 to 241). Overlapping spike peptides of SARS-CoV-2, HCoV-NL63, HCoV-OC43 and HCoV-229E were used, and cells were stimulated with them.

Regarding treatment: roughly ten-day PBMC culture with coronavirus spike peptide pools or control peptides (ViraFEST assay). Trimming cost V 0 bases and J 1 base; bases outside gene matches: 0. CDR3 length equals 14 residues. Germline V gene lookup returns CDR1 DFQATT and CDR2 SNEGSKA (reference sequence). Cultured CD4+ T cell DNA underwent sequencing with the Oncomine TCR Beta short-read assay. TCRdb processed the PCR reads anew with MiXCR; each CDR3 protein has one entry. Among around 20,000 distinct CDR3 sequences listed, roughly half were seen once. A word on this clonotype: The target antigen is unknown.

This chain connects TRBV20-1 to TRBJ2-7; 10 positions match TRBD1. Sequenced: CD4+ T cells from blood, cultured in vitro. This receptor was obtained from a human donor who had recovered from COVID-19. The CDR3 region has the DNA TGCAGTGCTAGAGAGGACAGGGGGTCCTACGAGCAGTACTTC. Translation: CSAREDRGSYEQYF.